The present TCR beta chain was sequenced within a study of blood T cell repertoires in COVID-19. Participants were placed into cohorts based on the clinical history they reported. CDR3 size: 16 residues. V shed 3 bases and J shed 3 bases, with 17 bases lying between them. CDR1 and CDR2 from the germline V gene are LNHDA and SQIVND (reference sequence). In the original processing: Reference gene primer amplification gave nucleated cell count estimates. Using immunoSEQ multiplex PCR, the repertoire was profiled, and TCRdb retains in-frame clones only, with some absent. V, J and clone size derive from that table, while D and trimming were established from the DNA sequence. The data show around 380,000 clones, roughly 86% seen once.

This TCR derives from a man aged 25 to 40 who had recovered from COVID-19. The rearrangement links TRBV19 to TRBJ1-1; D might be TRBD1 (5 bases). Sequenced material: PBMCs or T cells enriched from blood (not recorded which). In nucleotides, the CDR3 is TGTGCCAGTAGTATGCTTCCCACTGGGGGGGACACTGAAGCTTTCTTT. Translation gives CASSMLPTGGDTEAFF.